A selection of T cell receptor beta chains follows, all from one sample in a study of PD-1 blockade in classical Hodgkin lymphoma. This table comes from immunoSEQ multiplex PCR, and its TCRdb copy is limited to in-frame clones, with some not included. The repertoire holds some 17,000 clones, with 90% as singletons. Sequencing was performed on peripheral blood mononuclear cells (PBMCs). These receptors came from a human donor with classical Hodgkin lymphoma. CDR3s include the opening cysteine and the closing phenylalanine or tryptophan. D genes are given only for firm matches. Only part of the rows carry a size: once, few, many, or a class if the clone is expanded.

size,D,J,V,CDR3,DNA
-,-,TRBJ1-1,TRBV7-6,CASSAQGTNTEAFF,TGTGCCAGCAGCGCCCAGGGGACGAACACTGAAGCTTTCTTT
-,TRBD1,TRBJ1-2,TRBV29-1,CSVEVGQGTYGYTF,TGCAGCGTTGAAGTGGGACAGGGGACCTATGGCTACACCTTC
-,TRBD2,TRBJ2-5,TRBV7-9,CASSSLAGGETQYF,TGTGCCAGCAGCAGTCTAGCGGGAGGAGAGACCCAGTACTTC
-,-,TRBJ1-3,TRBV6-9,CASMESFSGNTIYF,TGTGCCAGCATGGAGTCCTTCTCTGGAAACACCATATATTTT
-,TRBD2,TRBJ2-3,TRBV9,CASSVSGSLSTDTQYF,TGTGCCAGCAGCGTTAGCGGGAGTCTTAGCACAGATACGCAGTATTTT
-,TRBD2,TRBJ2-3,TRBV5-1,CASSLWGGDPDTQYF,TGCGCCAGCAGCTTGTGGGGGGGAGACCCAGATACGCAGTATTTT
-,-,TRBJ2-3,TRBV30,CAWSVGVRASTDTQYF,TGTGCCTGGAGTGTAGGGGTCAGGGCTAGCACAGATACGCAGTATTTT
few,-,TRBJ1-1,TRBV7-9,CASSWAENTEAFF,TGTGCCAGCAGCTGGGCGGAGAACACTGAAGCTTTCTTT
-,-,TRBJ2-3,TRBV23-1,CASSQSELRDVTDTQYF,TGCGCCAGCAGTCAATCGGAATTAAGGGACGTCACAGATACGCAGTATTTT
-,-,TRBJ2-1,TRBV29-1,CSVEVPPGEQFF,TGCAGCGTTGAGGTTCCGCCGGGGGAGCAGTTCTTC
-,-,TRBJ2-1,TRBV7-3,CASSPPLGHEQFF,TGTGCCAGCAGCCCCCCGCTGGGCCATGAGCAGTTCTTC
-,-,TRBJ2-1,TRBV25-1,CASSEQNEQFF,TGTGCCAGCAGTGAACAGAACGAGCAGTTCTTC
-,TRBD1,TRBJ2-7,TRBV10-2,CASSPDRGGTYEQYF,TGCGCCAGCAGTCCAGACAGGGGGGGCACCTACGAGCAGTACTTC
-,-,TRBJ2-3,TRBV2,CATSLRPLRQDTQYF,TGTGCCACCTCACTTAGGCCTCTCCGACAGGATACGCAGTATTTT
-,-,TRBJ2-3,TRBV6-5,CASSYSGGSTDTQYF,TGTGCCAGCAGTTACAGTGGGGGGAGCACAGATACGCAGTATTTT
once,TRBD1,TRBJ2-7,TRBV7-6,CASSRGGQGFTYEQYF,TGTGCCAGCAGCCGAGGGGGACAGGGCTTCACCTACGAGCAGTACTTC